The 9 T cell receptor beta chains below all came from one sample that was sequenced in a study of tumor and adjacent non-tumor tissue in lung cancer (dated by TCRdb to between 2017 and 2018). Libraries were built with multiplex PCR. TCRdb records Illumina HiSeq 2500 as the sequencer. Following protocols modified from ARM-PCR, the researchers constructed TCRbeta libraries through three rounds of nested PCR with primers (Table S4). TCRdb cleaned the public reads at Q25 with fastp, built clones with MiXCR and kept in-frame beta chains. For every CDR3 protein sequence, its rows merge into one entry that carries the most common genes and DNA. The sample records more than 70,000 distinct CDR3 sequences, around 59% of which are singletons. Jointly, the top ten make up over 12% of the sample. Bulk unsorted tissue served as the source for RNA extraction, and RNA quality was assessed using a NanoDrop ND-1000 and an Agilent 2100.

The material sequenced was lung tumor tissue. The receptor set was obtained from a man between 65 and 80 years old with non-small cell lung cancer.

This clonotype was observed once. No conserved phenylalanine or tryptophan ends this CDR3, so it is likely a read error. This sequence joins TRBV4-1 and TRBJ2-1, with 8 bases fitting TRBD1. The J segment lost 12 bases and the V segment lost 4 bases, leaving 17 bases of the junction unmatched. This CDR3 region has 16 residues. Germline loops: CDR1 MGHRA, CDR2 YSYEKL. The CDR3: CASSPGGRTQSYGQFL. As DNA, the CDR3 is TGCGCCAGCAGCCCAGGGGGCCGGACTCAGAGCTACGGGCAGTTCTTA.

To note about this clonotype: One end of the junction fails to match germline, which may point to a read error. V gene TRBV4-1 combines with J gene TRBJ2-1; the D call may be TRBD1 or TRBD2 (5 bases each). The CDR3 is 16 amino acids. Germline CDR1 MGHRA, CDR2 YSYEKL. The CDR3 sequence: CASGQSGARVVNEQFF. CDR3 DNA: TGCGCCAGCGGCCAATCCGGGGCGCGGGTCGTAAATGAGCAGTTCTTC.

Worth noting for this clonotype: This may stem from a read error, because a much larger clone lies one nucleotide away. The chain has TRBV28 and TRBJ2-7; D might be TRBD1 (5 bases). Trimming left V 1 base short and J 13 bases short, with 14 bases between. The CDR3 totals 12 residues. The germline V gene encodes CDR1 MDHEN and CDR2 SYDVKM. CDR3 amino acids: CASSLFPQGPYF. CDR3 coding DNA: TGTGCCAGCAGTTTATTCCCCCAGGGCCCCTACTTC.

The table lists this clonotype with many counts. The chain combines TRBV11-2 with TRBJ2-5; D is possibly TRBD2 (6 bases). Germline loops: CDR1 SGHAT, CDR2 FQNNGV. This CDR3 region has 15 residues. Trimming removed 3 bases from V and 3 bases from J, with 14 bases in between. The CDR3 loop reads CASSLSRGWEETQYF. The CDR3, as DNA: TGTGCCAGCAGCTTGAGCCGGGGGTGGGAAGAGACCCAGTACTTC.

V usage is TRBV20-1 and J usage is TRBJ2-2, with D unresolved. The V gene lost 6 bases and the J gene lost 4 bases, with 12 bases spanning the gap. CDR1 is DFQATT and CDR2 is SNEGSKA in the germline V gene (reference sequence). The CDR3 spans 13 residues. CDR3 sequence reads: CSALVYITGELFF. CDR3 nucleotides: TGCAGTGCCCTGGTCTATATCACCGGGGAGCTGTTTTTT.

Notes on this clonotype: The junction differs from germline at one of its ends, possibly a read error. The V gene is TRBV5-4, the J gene TRBJ2-7; no clear D. CDR1 is SGHNT and CDR2 is YYREEE in the germline V gene (reference sequence). CDR3 length equals 14 residues. DNA for the CDR3: TGTGTCAGCAGATCGGGCCTGATTGGGTACCAGCAGTACTTC. Translated: CVSRSGLIGYQQYF.

Comments on this clonotype: This may stem from a read error, because a much larger clone lies one nucleotide away. This chain links TRBV13 with TRBJ2-3, with TRBD1 as a possible D gene (6 bases). The CDR3 covers 15 residues. CDR1 and CDR2 (germline): PRHDT, FYEKMQ (reference sequence). CDR3 bases: TGTGCCAGCAGCTTAGATAGGCAGGGGTCAGATACGCGGTATTTT. Translation: CASSLDRQGSDTRYF.

This clonotype was seen a handful of times. The V and J genes are TRBV30 and TRBJ2-7, with D unresolved. The germline gives CDR1 GTSNPN, CDR2 SVGIG (reference sequence). V gave up 0 bases and J gave up 2 bases, with 8 bases separating them. The CDR3 is 13 residues long. For the CDR3, the DNA is TGTGCCTGGAGTGTAGGCCGTACCTACGAGCAGTACTTC. Its translation is CAWSVGRTYEQYF. Variable domain in full (rest from reference TRBV30 and TRBJ2-7): SQTIHQWPATLVQPVGSPLSLECTVEGTSNPNLYWYRQAAGRGLQLLFYSVGIGQISSEVPQNLSASRPQDRQFILSSKKLLLSDSGFYLCAWSVGRTYEQYFGPGTRLTVT.

This clonotype has a handful of counts. Sequence at one end of the junction differs from germline and may be a read error. The chain recombines TRBV6-6 with TRBJ1-2; D not resolved. CDR1 is MNHNY and CDR2 is SVGAGI in the germline V gene (reference sequence). This CDR3 has 18 residues. The CDR3: CVSSYSPGPVSYRSGYTF. The CDR3 nucleotides are TGTGTCAGCAGTTACTCCCCAGGTCCGGTCTCCTATCGCTCTGGATACACCTTC.